This T cell receptor (beta chain) originates from a study of cytomegalovirus exposure and HLA in healthy donors. Study-wide results and limits: With further analysis later on, most CMV-associated TCR beta chains appeared HLA-restricted. Donor immune exposure was known only as CMV serostatus.

The CDR3 has 18 amino acids. CDR1 and CDR2 (germline): SGHRS, YFSETQ. The trim removed 4 bases at V and 2 bases at J, leaving 17 bases unmatched. Amplification used 60 Vbeta primers and 13 Jbeta primers. Sequencing used immunoSEQ multiplex PCR; TCRdb keeps in-frame clones, though not all of them. This sample yields some 150,000 clones, of which roughly 86% are seen a single time; more than 2.5% belongs to the top ten. Of note for this clone: Its antigen is still unknown.

Sequencing input: PBMCs. The origin of this receptor is a man aged 18 to 35 in good health and CMV-seropositive. The chain links TRBV5-1 to TRBJ2-7, with 8 nucleotides matching TRBD1. CDR3 loop: CASSPEGQGATAAYEQYF. In DNA, the CDR3 is TGCGCCAGCAGCCCTGAAGGGCAGGGGGCGACGGCCGCCTACGAGCAGTACTTC.